These 20 T cell receptor beta chains were sequenced from one sample in a study of Ad26.COV2.S vaccination and SARS-CoV-2 variants. Treatment here: some 20 received Ad26.COV2.S at low or high dose, single or two shots; about 5 received placebo; per-sample allocation not given. Sample collection was performed on day 63 after the first vaccine or placebo injection. Profiling relied on immunoSEQ multiplex PCR, and the TCRdb table lists in-frame clones only, not all of them. The table has roughly 400,000 clones, roughly 87% seen once. The sequenced sample was peripheral blood, obtained in a trial of Ad26.COV2.S vaccine versus placebo. The receptors come from a person aged 18-60 years who received the Ad26.COV2.S COVID-19 vaccine or a placebo.

The rearrangement joins TRBV7-3 to TRBJ2-7; TRBD1 is a possible D gene (6 bases). From germline, CDR1 is SGHTA and CDR2 FQGTGA. This CDR3 has 14 amino acids. V lost 7 bases and J lost 2, with 15 bases in between. The CDR3: CASISGTGTYEQYF. The CDR3 DNA is TGTGCCAGCATATCAGGAACAGGGACCTACGAGCAGTACTTC.

The V call is TRBV9, the J call TRBJ1-1, with D maybe TRBD1 (5 bases). Germline-derived CDR1 and CDR2 are SGDLS and YYNGEE. This CDR3 spans 14 amino acids. The V and J ends lost 5 bases and 6 bases respectively, with 17 bases between them. CDR3 nucleotides: TGTGCCAGCAGTGCCTGGCAGGGCTCATCTGAAGCTTTCTTT. It codes for CASSAWQGSSEAFF.

The V call is TRBV5-1, the J call TRBJ1-5; perhaps TRBD1 as D (5 bases). CDR1 SGHRS and CDR2 YFSETQ come from the germline V gene. CDR3 size: 15 residues. V was shortened by 0 bases and J by 4 bases, with 11 bases between the two germline ends. The chain's CDR3 is CASSLEGHKNQPQHF. CDR3 bases: TGCGCCAGCAGCTTGGAAGGACACAAAAATCAGCCCCAGCATTTT.

This clone was seen a single time. The J gene is TRBJ2-3, the V gene TRBV5-6; D not resolved. Germline CDR1 SGHDT, CDR2 YYEEEE. CDR3 length: 16 amino acids. Trimming took off 4 bases at V and 1 base at J, with 16 bases between the two ends. CDR3 amino acids: CASSSISRVRTDTQYF. Written as DNA, the CDR3 is TGTGCCAGCAGCAGTATCTCCCGGGTTCGCACAGATACGCAGTATTTT.

The genes are TRBV9 and TRBJ1-1, with 10 bases identical to TRBD1. This CDR3 region has 15 residues. Germline V lookup: CDR1 SGDLS, CDR2 YYNGEE. V lost 2 bases to trimming and J lost 4 bases; unmatched junction nucleotides: 5. CDR3 sequence (DNA): TGTGCCAGCAGCGTTGGACAGGGGGGACCCACTGAAGCTTTCTTT. Residues: CASSVGQGGPTEAFF. The full variable domain, its missing parts supplied by reference TRBV9 and TRBJ1-1, is DSGVTQTPKHLITATGQRVTLRCSPRSGDLSVYWYQQSLDQGLQFLIQYYNGEERAKGNILERFSAQQFPDLHSELNLSSLELGDSALYFCASSVGQGGPTEAFFGQGTRLTVV.

A word on this clone: The junction and the germline gene differ at one end; a read error may be behind it. The rearrangement links TRBV7-2 to TRBJ2-1, with TRBD2 matching over 7 bases. This CDR3 has 15 amino acids. CDR1 SGHTA and CDR2 FQGNSA come from the germline V gene. Here the CDR3 DNA reads TGTGCCAGCAGCCTACTAGTATCCGGGGGGAATGAGCAGCTCTTC. Its translation: CASSLLVSGGNEQLF.

CDR3 bases: TGTGCCAGCTCACTAGGGATACAGCTCAATCAGCCCCAGCATTTT. It is translated as CASSLGIQLNQPQHF. The chain links TRBV18 to TRBJ1-5; D is unresolved. Trimming removed 4 bases from V and 3 bases from J, with 13 bases in between. Germline lookup yields CDR1 KGHSH and CDR2 LQKENI. The CDR3 is made up of 15 amino acids. Full variable domain (remainder filled in from reference TRBV18 and TRBJ1-5): NAGVMQNPRHLVRRRGQEARLRCSPMKGHSHVYWYRQLPEEGLKFMVYLQKENIIDESGMPKERFSAEFPKEGPSILRIQQVVRGDSAAYFCASSLGIQLNQPQHFGDGTRLSIL.

This clone is a singleton in its sample. CDR3 coding DNA: TGTGCCATCAGTGAAACTAGCGGGAGGACGAACACCGGGGAGCTGTTTTTT. Amino acid sequence: CAISETSGRTNTGELFF. The chain couples TRBV10-3 to TRBJ2-2; 12 bases line up with TRBD2. J gave up 0 bases and V 3 bases, and 2 bases lay outside the gene matches. This CDR3 has 17 amino acids. Per germline, CDR1 ENHRY and CDR2 SYGVKD.

This chain uses TRBV7-3 with TRBJ2-1; 8 positions agree with TRBD2. V lost 2 bases and J lost 10; bases outside the gene matches: 1. Germline CDR1 reads SGHTA; CDR2 reads FQGTGA. The CDR3 sequence is 12 residues long. The CDR3 DNA reads as TGTGCCAGCAGCTTATTAGCGGGGGAGCAGTTCTTC. Protein product: CASSLLAGEQFF.

This clone was recorded once. The CDR3 sequence is CASSSTIRDRGRETQYF. The DNA of the CDR3 is TGTGCCAGCAGTTCCACGATCCGGGACAGGGGGCGAGAGACCCAGTACTTC. The rearrangement links TRBV28 to TRBJ2-5; 12 bases fit TRBD1. V lost 4 bases, J lost 4 bases, and 10 bases stayed unmatched. This CDR3 has 17 residues. Germline V lookup: CDR1 MDHEN, CDR2 SYDVKM.

The J gene is TRBJ2-7, the V gene TRBV5-1; TRBD1 aligns across 7 bases. Trimming at V came to 5 bases and at J to 0 bases, leaving 8 bases not matched to a gene. CDR3 length: 15 residues. CDR1 is SGHRS and CDR2 is YFSETQ in the germline V gene. The CDR3 DNA is TGCGCCAGCAGGACGGCAGGGGGTTTCTCCTACGAGCAGTACTTC. It is translated as CASRTAGGFSYEQYF.

The chain carries TRBV24-1 and TRBJ2-3; 11 positions match TRBD2. Unmatched junction bases numbered 5, after V lost 0 bases and J lost 4 bases. There are 17 residues in the CDR3. Germline V gives CDR1 KGHDR, CDR2 SFDVKD. Here the CDR3 reads CATSDLTSGRGPDTQYF. DNA of the CDR3: TGTGCCACCAGTGATTTGACTAGCGGGAGAGGCCCAGATACGCAGTATTTT.

The V gene is TRBV11-2, the J gene TRBJ2-7; D might be TRBD1 or TRBD2, each matching 7 bases. The CDR3 sequence is 14 residues long. Trimming took off 4 bases at V and 3 bases at J, with 13 bases between the two ends. Germline V lookup: CDR1 SGHAT, CDR2 FQNNGV. CDR3: CASSYERDSYEQYF. Written as DNA, the CDR3 is TGTGCCAGCAGCTATGAGCGGGACAGCTACGAGCAGTACTTC.

The rearrangement links TRBV4-1 to TRBJ2-3, with D possibly matching TRBD2 (5 bases). The CDR3 length is 14 residues. Trimming removed 2 bases from V and 5 bases from J, with 11 bases in between. The germline V gene encodes CDR1 MGHRA and CDR2 YSYEKL. The CDR3 DNA sequence: TGCGCCAGCAGCCAATCGGATAGCGTAGATACGCAGTATTTT. Its protein product is CASSQSDSVDTQYF.

V gene TRBV28 combines with J gene TRBJ1-1; no clear D. The germline CDR1 and CDR2 sequences are MDHEN and SYDVKM. Trimming took off 4 bases at V and 4 bases at J, with 16 bases between the two ends. The CDR3 runs to 15 residues. In DNA form, the CDR3 reads TGTGCCAGCAGTTCCCTTCCCCCGGGATTCACTGAAGCTTTCTTT. It translates to CASSSLPPGFTEAFF.

V gene TRBV5-1 combines with J gene TRBJ2-7, with TRBD1 matching 12 bases. The CDR3 has 16 amino acids. V lost 4 bases, J lost 5 bases, and 10 bases stayed unmatched. Germline V gives CDR1 SGHRS, CDR2 YFSETQ. The CDR3, as DNA: TGCGCCAGCAGCGCACTAGCCGGGACAGGGGGCGACGAGCAGTACTTC. As protein: CASSALAGTGGDEQYF.

The CDR3 DNA is TGCAGCGTGGACAGGGGGACGAACAATGAGCAGTTCTTC. Protein sequence: CSVDRGTNNEQFF. The rearrangement joins TRBV29-1 to TRBJ2-1; 10 nucleotides line up with TRBD1. CDR1 SQVTM and CDR2 ANQGSEA come from the germline V gene. This CDR3 is built from 13 residues. Trimming at V came to 6 bases and at J to 5 bases, leaving 4 bases not matched to a gene.

This clone showed up just a few times. The rearrangement uses TRBV6-1 and TRBJ2-5, with TRBD2 identical over 11 bases. The CDR3 consists of 19 residues. Germline CDR1 and CDR2: MNHNS and SASEGT. V was clipped by 2 bases and J by 4 bases; unmatched bases: 15. The chain's CDR3 is CASSEFGGSLAGGRETQYF. DNA for the CDR3: TGTGCCAGCAGTGAATTCGGGGGGAGTCTAGCGGGAGGTCGAGAGACCCAGTACTTC.

The rearrangement joins TRBV5-6 to TRBJ2-5, with D possibly being TRBD2 (6 bases). This CDR3 is 15 amino acids long. The V gene lost 4 bases and the J gene lost 5 bases, with 18 bases spanning the gap. The V gene's germline CDR1 is SGHDT and CDR2 YYEEEE. CDR3 coding DNA: TGTGCCAGCAGCCCGGGGAGGTTTTCCGCGGAGACCCAGTACTTC. Its translation is CASSPGRFSAETQYF. The whole variable domain, filled in from reference TRBV5-6 and TRBJ2-5, reads DAGVTQSPTHLIKTRGQQVTLRCSPKSGHDTVSWYQQALGQGPQFIFQYYEEEERQRGNFPDRFSGHQFPNYSSELNVNALLLGDSALYLCASSPGRFSAETQYFGPGTRLLVL.

In DNA form, the CDR3 reads TGCGCCAGCAGTGGGCAGGGCTACGAGCAGTACTTC. This gives the protein CASSGQGYEQYF. The gene calls are TRBV10-1 and TRBJ2-7, with a tentative D call TRBD1 (5 bases). Trimming left V 4 bases short and J 3 bases short, with 7 bases between. The CDR3 has 12 amino acids. Germline CDR1 is WNHNN and CDR2 is SYGVQD (reference sequence).